The present entry profiles one TCR beta chain with its context. The antigen is undetermined. The data were taken from a study of cytomegalovirus exposure and HLA in healthy donors. Findings and limits, study-wide: The authors confirmed in vitro that three CMV-associated chains were specific for CMV antigens. Subsequent analysis found a tendency for first-cohort TCR clusters to co-occur within the 95 to 150 validation repertoires.

The data were produced by immunoSEQ multiplex PCR, yet TCRdb's version contains in-frame clones alone and is incomplete. Found here are tens of thousands of clones, approximately 94% of them singletons; the top ten hold around 1.5%. Separate from the roughly 670-subject first cohort, the 120-subject validation cohort was the one that the donors belonged to. CDR3 length: 16 amino acids. With 6 bases removed from V and 8 bases from J, the gap between germline ends came to 25 bases. Germline CDR1 and CDR2: MDHEN and SYDVKM. The sample consisted of PBMCs. The J gene is TRBJ1-2, the V gene TRBV28, with D maybe TRBD1 (6 bases). This clonotype was obtained from a man younger than 35 in good health and CMV-seropositive. The CDR3 DNA is TGTGCCAGCAGCTCCGCCGGGGGGCCGGCGAGTGGGGGCTACACCTTC. This codes for CASSSAGGPASGGYTF.